Each of the 27 T cell receptor beta chains below was sequenced from the same sample in a study of cytomegalovirus exposure and HLA in healthy donors. Use of 60 Vbeta and 13 Jbeta primers characterized the PCR. Only in-frame clones appear in the TCRdb table, and some are missing; sequencing was by immunoSEQ multiplex PCR. The sample contains approximately 120,000 clones, 75% to 85% of which appear only once. Sequencing was done on a sample of PBMCs. The receptors originated from a man aged 50-59 years in good health and CMV-seronegative.

The rearrangement uses TRBV4-3 and TRBJ1-6; 8 nucleotides line up with TRBD1. The V and J ends lost 0 bases and 6 bases, in that order; junction bases with no gene match: 1. The CDR3 loop spans 15 amino acids. Germline CDR1 reads LGHNA; CDR2 reads YSLEER. The CDR3 loop reads CASSQEGTGNSPLHF. In DNA, the CDR3 is TGCGCCAGCAGCCAAGAGGGGACAGGTAATTCACCCCTCCACTTT.

The gene calls are TRBV27 and TRBJ1-6; TRBD1 aligns across 8 bases. V lost 6 bases and J lost 9; bases outside the gene matches: 16. The germline V gene has CDR1 MNHEY and CDR2 SMNVEV (reference sequence). The CDR3 is 17 residues long. CDR3 nucleotide sequence: TGTGCCAGCAGAGGCGACAGGGGAATGATGATAGGTTCACCCCTCCACTTT. It yields the protein CASRGDRGMMIGSPLHF.

J is TRBJ2-5 and V is TRBV4-1; perhaps TRBD2 as D (6 bases). V lost 0 bases and J 5 bases, leaving 10 bases between the germline ends. Germline loops: CDR1 MGHRA, CDR2 YSYEKL. The CDR3 runs to 14 residues. The CDR3, as DNA: TGCGCCAGCAGCCAAGAAAGTGGGGGGGAGACCCAGTACTTC. Residues: CASSQESGGETQYF.

This chain's CDR3 is CASSATAYQETQYF. The CDR3 region has the DNA TGTGCCAGCAGTGCGACAGCGTACCAAGAGACCCAGTACTTC. The J gene is TRBJ2-5, the V gene TRBV7-7, with a possible D match to TRBD1 (5 bases). CDR1 is SSHAT, CDR2 FNYEAQ, per germline (reference sequence). Trimming cost V 6 bases and J 0 bases, with 11 bases left between them. CDR3 length equals 14 residues.

This clone was observed a few times. The gene calls are TRBV2 and TRBJ2-7; 7 positions match TRBD2. Germline CDR1 reads SNHLY; CDR2 reads FYNNEI. J was trimmed by 2 bases and V by 4 bases; bases with no gene match: 5. The CDR3 spans 14 residues. The chain's CDR3 is CASSGGSGPYEQYF. The DNA for the CDR3 is TGTGCCAGCAGTGGTGGTAGCGGGCCCTACGAGCAGTACTTC.

The rearrangement uses TRBV28 and TRBJ1-6; TRBD1 aligns across 7 bases. Germline V CDR1 and CDR2: MDHEN, SYDVKM. V shed 6 bases and J 7 bases; nucleotides not matched to a gene: 6. CDR3 length equals 14 residues. The CDR3 sequence is CASSPPGGNSPLHF. CDR3 DNA sequence: TGTGCCAGCAGCCCCCCAGGGGGGAATTCACCCCTCCACTTT.

The gene calls are TRBV28 and TRBJ2-3, with 9 nucleotides matching TRBD1. The ends lost 6 bases at V and 5 bases at J; junction bases unmatched: 3. The CDR3 consists of 13 residues. CDR1 MDHEN and CDR2 SYDVKM come from the germline V gene. CDR3 loop: CASRKTGGDTQYF. The CDR3 nucleotides read TGTGCCAGCAGAAAGACAGGGGGAGATACGCAGTATTTT.

This clone was detected only once. The J gene is TRBJ1-5, the V gene TRBV15; D not certain. There are 12 residues in the CDR3. The germline V gene has CDR1 LNHNV and CDR2 YYDKDF (reference sequence). The V and J ends lost 4 bases and 5 bases respectively, with 6 bases between them. DNA for the CDR3: TGTGCCACCAGCAAACAAGATCAGCCCCAGCATTTT. This sequence encodes CATSKQDQPQHF.

The V call is TRBV11-2, the J call TRBJ2-5, with 8 bases lining up with TRBD1. This CDR3 region has 13 residues. The J segment lost 4 bases and the V segment lost 4 bases, leaving 2 bases of the junction unmatched. Germline loops: CDR1 SGHAT, CDR2 FQNNGV. CDR3 bases: TGTGCCAGCAGCTCCGGACAGGGAGAGACCCAGTACTTC. It is translated as CASSSGQGETQYF.

The V gene is TRBV9, the J gene TRBJ1-6; 7 bases map to TRBD1. The CDR3 has 16 residues. The V segment lost 2 bases and the J segment 5 bases; nucleotides outside the gene matches: 7. Germline V gene lookup returns CDR1 SGDLS and CDR2 YYNGEE. The CDR3, as DNA: TGTGCCAGCAGCGTTCGGGACAGCGCAGATAATTCACCCCTCCACTTT. Residues: CASSVRDSADNSPLHF. The full variable domain, completed using reference TRBV9 and TRBJ1-6, is DSGVTQTPKHLITATGQRVTLRCSPRSGDLSVYWYQQSLDQGLQFLIQYYNGEERAKGNILERFSAQQFPDLHSELNLSSLELGDSALYFCASSVRDSADNSPLHFGNGTRLTVT.

The chain links TRBV5-1 to TRBJ2-2, with TRBD2 identical over 8 bases. The CDR3 extends over 15 amino acids. Unmatched junction bases numbered 8, after V lost 5 bases and J lost 5 bases. CDR1 SGHRS and CDR2 YFSETQ come from the germline V gene. The DNA of the CDR3 is TGCGCCAGCAGTTCAAGCGGGGGCCATACCGGGGAGCTGTTTTTT. Translating it yields CASSSSGGHTGELFF. Full variable domain (missing parts from reference TRBV5-1 and TRBJ2-2): KAGVTQTPRYLIKTRGQQVTLSCSPISGHRSVSWYQQTPGQGLQFLFEYFSETQRNKGNFPGRFSGRQFSNSRSEMNVSTLELGDSALYLCASSSSGGHTGELFFGEGSRLTVL.

The V and J genes are TRBV19 and TRBJ2-1; the match to TRBD2 covers 12 bases. The CDR3 loop spans 13 amino acids. V gave up 5 bases and J gave up 8 bases; unmatched junction bases: 1. Germline V gene data show CDR1 as LNHDA and CDR2 as SQIVND (reference sequence). CDR3 coding DNA: TGTGCCAGTAGTCTAGCGGGGGGGCATGAGCAGTTCTTC. This codes for CASSLAGGHEQFF.

This chain uses TRBV29-1 with TRBJ2-5; D might be TRBD1 (6 bases). This CDR3 has 11 residues. Germline CDR1 and CDR2: SQVTM and ANQGSEA. Between the trimmed V and J ends, which lost 6 bases and 5 bases, there was a span of 10 bases. CDR3 residues: CSVRRGETQYF. The CDR3 DNA reads as TGCAGCGTCAGAAGGGGGGAGACCCAGTACTTC.

The genes are TRBV5-4 and TRBJ2-3; D call uncertain. The germline V gene encodes CDR1 SGHNT and CDR2 YYREEE (reference sequence). The V gene lost 1 base and the J gene lost 2 bases, with 8 bases spanning the gap. There are 14 residues in the CDR3. The CDR3 spells CASSLMRDTDTQYF. The CDR3, as DNA: TGTGCCAGCAGCTTGATGAGAGACACAGATACGCAGTATTTT.

The chain has TRBV18 and TRBJ2-7, with D perhaps matching TRBD2 (5 bases). Germline CDR1 KGHSH, CDR2 LQKENI. The CDR3 totals 12 residues. Trimming removed 3 bases from V and 6 bases from J, with 9 bases in between. CDR3 amino acids: CASSPGAGEQYV. CDR3 nucleotides: TGTGCCAGCTCACCCGGCGCGGGCGAGCAGTACGTC.

This clone was seen only a few times. The chain has TRBV7-6 and TRBJ2-2; D uncertain. Trimming took off 5 bases at V and 1 base at J, with 14 bases between the two ends. CDR3 size: 16 residues. CDR1 is SGHVS, CDR2 FNYEAQ, per germline. The CDR3: CASSPRIALNTGELFF. CDR3 DNA: TGTGCCAGCAGCCCCCGAATAGCCCTGAACACCGGGGAGCTGTTTTTT.

This clone was counted a few times. The V call is TRBV7-2, the J call TRBJ2-3; possibly TRBD2 for D (5 bases). This CDR3 region has 16 residues. CDR1 is SGHTA, CDR2 FQGNSA, per germline. V lost 1 base and J lost 6, with 17 bases in between. CDR3: CASSLGATRGLDTQYF. The DNA for the CDR3 is TGTGCCAGCAGCTTAGGGGCGACCCGAGGGCTGGATACGCAGTATTTT.

The J gene is TRBJ1-5, the V gene TRBV5-6; 7 bases match TRBD1. The CDR3 loop spans 15 amino acids. With V trimmed by 4 bases and J by 4 bases, 8 bases remained unmatched. Germline V gene data show CDR1 as SGHDT and CDR2 as YYEEEE. The CDR3 DNA reads TGTGCCAGCAGCACTAGGGACAGTACTAATCAGCCCCAGCATTTT. It specifies CASSTRDSTNQPQHF.

J is TRBJ1-5 and V is TRBV28; D remains ambiguous. CDR3 length: 14 amino acids. Trimming left V 2 bases short and J 3 bases short, with 8 bases between. The germline V gene encodes CDR1 MDHEN and CDR2 SYDVKM. CDR3 protein: CASSLLQLNQPQHF. CDR3 bases: TGTGCCAGCAGTTTACTACAGCTCAATCAGCCCCAGCATTTT.

The chain joins TRBV7-9 to TRBJ2-7, with 8 bases lining up with TRBD1. From germline, CDR1 is SEHNR and CDR2 FQNEAQ (reference sequence). Trimming took 5 bases from V and 1 from J; bases not matched to a gene: 10. The CDR3 has 16 residues. CDR3 DNA sequence: TGTGCCAGCAGCCCTACCTGGACAGGGCTGTCCTACGAGCAGTACTTC. Amino acid sequence: CASSPTWTGLSYEQYF.

J is TRBJ1-5 and V is TRBV19; maybe TRBD1 (5 bases). CDR1 is LNHDA, CDR2 SQIVND, per germline (reference sequence). The V end was cut by 1 base, the J end by 11 bases, with 15 bases between. The CDR3 contains 14 residues. In nucleotides, the CDR3 is TGTGCCAGTAGTATAGGGGACCGGGGAGGTGCCCAGCATTTT. Amino acid sequence: CASSIGDRGGAQHF.

The chain has TRBV6-1 and TRBJ1-2, with 8 bases fitting TRBD1. The trim removed 4 bases at V and 7 bases at J, leaving 11 bases unmatched. The CDR3 covers 15 residues. Germline CDR1 and CDR2: MNHNS and SASEGT. The chain's CDR3 is CASSARAGGSVGYTF. CDR3 DNA sequence: TGTGCCAGCAGTGCCAGAGCAGGGGGCAGCGTTGGCTACACCTTC.

A few counts support this clone. This sequence joins TRBV13 and TRBJ1-1, with TRBD1 identical over 8 bases. The CDR3 is 14 residues long. Germline V lookup: CDR1 PRHDT, CDR2 FYEKMQ (reference sequence). Germline trimming cut 5 bases from V and 3 bases from J; bases unmatched to any gene: 5. The CDR3, as DNA: TGTGCCAGCAGCCAAAGACAGGGGCACACTGAAGCTTTCTTT. This codes for CASSQRQGHTEAFF.

Comment on this clone: The junction does not match germline at one end; this may be a read error. The chain links TRBV4-3 to TRBJ2-7; D might be TRBD1 (6 bases). CDR1 and CDR2 (germline): LGHNA, YSLEER. This CDR3 is built from 13 residues. CDR3 sequence reads: CASSQDEGDRKDF. The CDR3 DNA is TGCGCCAGCAGCCAAGATGAGGGTGACAGGAAAGACTTC.

V and J are TRBV9 and TRBJ2-1; D unclear. Trimming stripped 4 bases from V and 6 bases from J, with 5 bases between. Germline V gene data show CDR1 as SGDLS and CDR2 as YYNGEE. The CDR3 sequence is 11 residues long. The CDR3 DNA reads TGTGCCAGCAGCTCTCCCAATGAGCAGTTCTTC. Translating it yields CASSSPNEQFF.

The chain recombines TRBV11-2 with TRBJ1-1; D call uncertain. From germline, CDR1 is SGHAT and CDR2 FQNNGV. The germline V and J ends were trimmed by 5 bases and 4 bases, with 17 bases remaining between them. This CDR3 contains 15 residues. The CDR3 nucleotides are TGTGCCAGCAGCGTAGGTTTGGGCGAGGGCACTGAAGCTTTCTTT. The encoded protein is CASSVGLGEGTEAFF.

The gene calls are TRBV19 and TRBJ2-2; TRBD1 is a possible D gene (7 bases). V dropped 2 bases and J dropped 5 bases, with 15 bases sitting between them. CDR1 is LNHDA, CDR2 SQIVND, per germline (reference sequence). The CDR3 is 16 amino acids. The CDR3 protein is CASSIPEAGGTGELFF. The CDR3 nucleotides are TGTGCCAGTAGTATACCGGAGGCAGGGGGGACCGGGGAGCTGTTTTTT.